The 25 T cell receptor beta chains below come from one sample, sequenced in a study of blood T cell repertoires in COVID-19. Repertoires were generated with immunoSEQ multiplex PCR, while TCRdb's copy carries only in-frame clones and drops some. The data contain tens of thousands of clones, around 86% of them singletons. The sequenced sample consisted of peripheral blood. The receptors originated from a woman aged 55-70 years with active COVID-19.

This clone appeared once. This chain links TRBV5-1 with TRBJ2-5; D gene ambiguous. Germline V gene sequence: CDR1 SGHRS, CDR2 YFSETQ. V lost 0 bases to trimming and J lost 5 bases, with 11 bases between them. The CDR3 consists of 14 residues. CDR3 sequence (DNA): TGCGCCAGCAGCTTGGGTTCAGCCAGGGAGACCCAGTACTTC. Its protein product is CASSLGSARETQYF. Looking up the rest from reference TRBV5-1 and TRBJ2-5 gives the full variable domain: KAGVTQTPRYLIKTRGQQVTLSCSPISGHRSVSWYQQTPGQGLQFLFEYFSETQRNKGNFPGRFSGRQFSNSRSEMNVSTLELGDSALYLCASSLGSARETQYFGPGTRLLVL.

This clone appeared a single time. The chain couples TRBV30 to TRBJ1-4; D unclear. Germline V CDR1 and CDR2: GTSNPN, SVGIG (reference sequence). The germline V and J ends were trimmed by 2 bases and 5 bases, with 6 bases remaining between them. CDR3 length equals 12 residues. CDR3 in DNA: TGTGCCTGGAGTTCGGTAAATGAAAAACTGTTTTTT. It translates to CAWSSVNEKLFF.

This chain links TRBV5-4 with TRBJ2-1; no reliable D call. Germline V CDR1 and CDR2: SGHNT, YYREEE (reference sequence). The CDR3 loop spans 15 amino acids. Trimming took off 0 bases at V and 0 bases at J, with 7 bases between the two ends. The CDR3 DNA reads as TGTGCCAGCAGCTTGGACAGTACCTCCTACAATGAGCAGTTCTTC. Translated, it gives CASSLDSTSYNEQFF.

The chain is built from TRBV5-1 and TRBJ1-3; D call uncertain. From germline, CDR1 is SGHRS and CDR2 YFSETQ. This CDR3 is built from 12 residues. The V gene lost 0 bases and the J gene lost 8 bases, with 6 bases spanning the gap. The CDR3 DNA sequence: TGCGCCAGCAGCTTGGATCGTGACACCATATATTTT. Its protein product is CASSLDRDTIYF.

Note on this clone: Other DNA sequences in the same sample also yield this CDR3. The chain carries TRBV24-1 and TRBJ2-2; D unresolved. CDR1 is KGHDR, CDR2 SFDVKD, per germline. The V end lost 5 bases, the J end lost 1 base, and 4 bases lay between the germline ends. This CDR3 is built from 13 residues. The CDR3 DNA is TGTGCCACCAGTGTACAGAACACCGGGGAGCTGTTTTTT. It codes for CATSVQNTGELFF.

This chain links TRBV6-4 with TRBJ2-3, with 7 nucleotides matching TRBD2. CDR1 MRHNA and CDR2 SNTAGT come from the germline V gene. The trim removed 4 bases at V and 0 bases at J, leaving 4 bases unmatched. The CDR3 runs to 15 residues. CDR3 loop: CASSGKAGSTDTQYF. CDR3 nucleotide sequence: TGTGCCAGCAGTGGAAAAGCGGGAAGCACAGATACGCAGTATTTT.

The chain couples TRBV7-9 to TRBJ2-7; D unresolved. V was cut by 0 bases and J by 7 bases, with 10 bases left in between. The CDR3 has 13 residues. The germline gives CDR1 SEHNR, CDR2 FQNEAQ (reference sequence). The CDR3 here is CASSLARFGEQYF. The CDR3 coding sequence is TGTGCCAGCAGCTTAGCCCGTTTCGGGGAGCAGTACTTC.

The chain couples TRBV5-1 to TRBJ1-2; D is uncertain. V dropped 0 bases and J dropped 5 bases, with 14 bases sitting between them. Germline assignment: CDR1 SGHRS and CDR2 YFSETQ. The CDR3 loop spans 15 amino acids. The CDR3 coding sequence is TGCGCCAGCAGCTTGGACGGGGTAAACCGGTATGGCTACACCTTC. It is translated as CASSLDGVNRYGYTF.

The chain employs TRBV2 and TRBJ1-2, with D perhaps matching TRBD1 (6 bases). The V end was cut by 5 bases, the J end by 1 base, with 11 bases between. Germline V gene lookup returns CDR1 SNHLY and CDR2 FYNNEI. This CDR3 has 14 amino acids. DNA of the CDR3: TGTGCCAGCAGTCCAAACAGGGTTAACTATGGCTACACCTTC. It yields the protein CASSPNRVNYGYTF.

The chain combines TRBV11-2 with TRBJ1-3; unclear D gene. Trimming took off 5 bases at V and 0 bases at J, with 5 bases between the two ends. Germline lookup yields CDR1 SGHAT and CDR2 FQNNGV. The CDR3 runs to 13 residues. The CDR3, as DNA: TGTGCCAGCAGCCCAAACTCTGGAAACACCATATATTTT. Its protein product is CASSPNSGNTIYF.

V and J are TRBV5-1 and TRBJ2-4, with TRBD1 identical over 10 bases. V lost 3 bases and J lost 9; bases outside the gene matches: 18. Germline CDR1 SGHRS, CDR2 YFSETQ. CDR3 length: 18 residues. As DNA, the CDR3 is TGCGCCAGCAGCTCATCACCCGGGACAGGGGTCTATGGGGGCATTCAGTACTTC. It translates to CASSSSPGTGVYGGIQYF.

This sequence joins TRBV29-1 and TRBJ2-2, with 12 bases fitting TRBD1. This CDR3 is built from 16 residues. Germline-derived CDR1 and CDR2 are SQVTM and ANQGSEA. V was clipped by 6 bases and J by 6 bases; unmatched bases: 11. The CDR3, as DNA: TGCAGCGTGAGGGCGGGGACAGGGGGCGCCGCCGGGGAGCTGTTTTTT. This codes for CSVRAGTGGAAGELFF.

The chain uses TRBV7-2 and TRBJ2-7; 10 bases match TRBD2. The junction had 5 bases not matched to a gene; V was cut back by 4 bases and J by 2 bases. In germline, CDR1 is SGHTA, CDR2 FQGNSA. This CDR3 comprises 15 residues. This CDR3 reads CASSSQRGGAYEQYF. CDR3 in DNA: TGTGCCAGCAGCTCCCAGCGGGGGGGGGCCTACGAGCAGTACTTC.

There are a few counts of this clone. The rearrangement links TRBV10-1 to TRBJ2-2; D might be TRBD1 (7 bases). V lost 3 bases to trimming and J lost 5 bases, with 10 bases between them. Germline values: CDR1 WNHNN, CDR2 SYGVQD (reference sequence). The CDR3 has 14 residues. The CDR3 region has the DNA TGCGCCAGCAGTGATCCAGGGGGGACCGGGGAGCTGTTTTTT. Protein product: CASSDPGGTGELFF.

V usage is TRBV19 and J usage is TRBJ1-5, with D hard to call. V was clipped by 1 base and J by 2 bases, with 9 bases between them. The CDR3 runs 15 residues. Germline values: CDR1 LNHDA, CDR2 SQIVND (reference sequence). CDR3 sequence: CASSIGSSGNQPQHF. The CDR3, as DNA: TGTGCCAGTAGTATAGGCTCGAGTGGCAATCAGCCCCAGCATTTT. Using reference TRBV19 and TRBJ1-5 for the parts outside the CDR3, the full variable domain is DGGITQSPKYLFRKEGQNVTLSCEQNLNHDAMYWYRQDPGQGLRLIYYSQIVNDFQKGDIAEGYSVSREKKESFPLTVTSAQKNPTAFYLCASSIGSSGNQPQHFGDGTRLSIL.

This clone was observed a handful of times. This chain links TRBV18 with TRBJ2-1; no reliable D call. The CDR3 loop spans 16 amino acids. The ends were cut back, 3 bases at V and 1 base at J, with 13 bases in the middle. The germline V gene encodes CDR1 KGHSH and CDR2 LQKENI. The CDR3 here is CASSPQAGRSYNEQFF. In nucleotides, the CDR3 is TGTGCCAGCTCACCCCAAGCCGGTCGGTCCTACAATGAGCAGTTCTTC.

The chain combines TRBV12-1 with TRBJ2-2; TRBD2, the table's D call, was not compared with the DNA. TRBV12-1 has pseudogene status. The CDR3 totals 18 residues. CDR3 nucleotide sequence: TGTGCCAGCAGCTTTGTTTTCAGACTGTCGGAGGCCACCGGGGAGCTGTTTTTT. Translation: CASSFVFRLSEATGELFF.

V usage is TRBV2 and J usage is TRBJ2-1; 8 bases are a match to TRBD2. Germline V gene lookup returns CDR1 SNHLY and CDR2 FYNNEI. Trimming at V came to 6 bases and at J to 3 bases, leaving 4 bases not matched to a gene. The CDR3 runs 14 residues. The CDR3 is CASRSSGSYNEQFF. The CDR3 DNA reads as TGTGCCAGCAGATCCAGCGGGAGCTACAATGAGCAGTTCTTC.

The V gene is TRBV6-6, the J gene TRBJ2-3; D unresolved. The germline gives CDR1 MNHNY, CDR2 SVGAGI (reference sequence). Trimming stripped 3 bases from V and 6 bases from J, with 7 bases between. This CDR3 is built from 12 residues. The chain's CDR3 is CASSYLSDTQYF. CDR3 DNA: TGTGCCAGCAGTTATTTATCGGATACGCAGTATTTT.

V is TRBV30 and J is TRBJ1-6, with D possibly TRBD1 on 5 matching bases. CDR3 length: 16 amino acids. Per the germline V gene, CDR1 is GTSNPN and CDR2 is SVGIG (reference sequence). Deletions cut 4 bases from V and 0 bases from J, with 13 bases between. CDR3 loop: CAWKMQGISYNSPLHF. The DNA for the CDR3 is TGTGCCTGGAAAATGCAGGGAATCTCCTATAATTCACCCCTCCACTTT.

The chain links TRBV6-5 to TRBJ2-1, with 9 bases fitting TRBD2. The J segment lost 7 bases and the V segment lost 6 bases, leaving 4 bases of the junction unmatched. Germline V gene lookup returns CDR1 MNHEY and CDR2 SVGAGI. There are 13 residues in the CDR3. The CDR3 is CASRRGLANEQFF. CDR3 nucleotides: TGTGCCAGCAGACGAGGACTAGCGAATGAGCAGTTCTTC.

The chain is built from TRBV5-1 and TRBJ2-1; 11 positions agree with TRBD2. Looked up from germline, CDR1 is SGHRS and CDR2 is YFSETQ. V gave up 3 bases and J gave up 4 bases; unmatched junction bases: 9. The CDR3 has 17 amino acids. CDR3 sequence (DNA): TGCGCCAGCAGCTCGGGGGGTGGGACTAGCGGATACAATGAGCAGTTCTTC. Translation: CASSSGGGTSGYNEQFF.

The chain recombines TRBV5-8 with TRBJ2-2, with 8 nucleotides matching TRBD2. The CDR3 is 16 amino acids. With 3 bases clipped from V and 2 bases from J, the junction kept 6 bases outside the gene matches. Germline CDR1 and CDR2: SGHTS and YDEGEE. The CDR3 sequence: CASSSGTRSNTGELFF. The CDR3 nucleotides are TGTGCCAGCAGCTCGGGGACTAGGAGCAACACCGGGGAGCTGTTTTTT.

CDR3 bases: TGTGCCAGCTCAGGACAAGAGAACACTGAAGCTTTCTTT. It is translated as CASSGQENTEAFF. This chain joins TRBV18 and TRBJ1-1; maybe TRBD1 (5 bases). The CDR3 consists of 13 residues. The germline V gene encodes CDR1 KGHSH and CDR2 LQKENI. Trimming removed 5 bases at V and 1 base at J, with 8 bases between. The variable domain in full, completed from reference TRBV18 and TRBJ1-1, reads NAGVMQNPRHLVRRRGQEARLRCSPMKGHSHVYWYRQLPEEGLKFMVYLQKENIIDESGMPKERFSAEFPKEGPSILRIQQVVRGDSAAYFCASSGQENTEAFFGQGTRLTVV.

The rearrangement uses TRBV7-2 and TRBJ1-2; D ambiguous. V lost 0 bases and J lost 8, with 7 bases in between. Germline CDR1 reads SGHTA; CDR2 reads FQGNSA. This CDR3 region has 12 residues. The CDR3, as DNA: TGTGCCAGCAGCTTAGCTACAGTGGGCTACACCTTC. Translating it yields CASSLATVGYTF.